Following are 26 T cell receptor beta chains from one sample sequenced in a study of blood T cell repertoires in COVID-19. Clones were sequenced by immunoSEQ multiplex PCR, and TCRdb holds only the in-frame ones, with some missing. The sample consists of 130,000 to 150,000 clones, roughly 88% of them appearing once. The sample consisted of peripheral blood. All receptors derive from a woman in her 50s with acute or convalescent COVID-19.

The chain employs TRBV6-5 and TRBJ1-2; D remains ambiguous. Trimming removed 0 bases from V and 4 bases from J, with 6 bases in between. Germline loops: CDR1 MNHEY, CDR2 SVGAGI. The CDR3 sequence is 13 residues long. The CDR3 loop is CASSYSGVYGYTF. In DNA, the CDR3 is TGTGCCAGCAGTTACTCCGGGGTCTATGGCTACACCTTC.

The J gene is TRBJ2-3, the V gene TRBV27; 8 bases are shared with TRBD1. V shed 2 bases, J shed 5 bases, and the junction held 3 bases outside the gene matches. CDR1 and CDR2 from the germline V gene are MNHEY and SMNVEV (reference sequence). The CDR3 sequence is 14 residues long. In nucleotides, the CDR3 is TGTGCCAGCAGTTTAACAGGGACAGGAGATACGCAGTATTTT. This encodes CASSLTGTGDTQYF.

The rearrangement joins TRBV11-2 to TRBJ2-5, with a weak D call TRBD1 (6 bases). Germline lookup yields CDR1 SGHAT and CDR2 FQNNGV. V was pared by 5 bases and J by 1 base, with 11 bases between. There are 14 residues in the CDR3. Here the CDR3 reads CASSMDRLQETQYF. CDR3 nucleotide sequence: TGTGCCAGCAGCATGGACAGACTCCAAGAGACCCAGTACTTC.

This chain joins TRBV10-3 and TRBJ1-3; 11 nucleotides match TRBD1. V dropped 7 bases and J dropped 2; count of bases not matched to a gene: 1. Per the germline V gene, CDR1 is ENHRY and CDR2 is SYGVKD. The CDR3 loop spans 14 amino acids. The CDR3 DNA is TGTGCCATCACGGGACAGGGGGCTGGAAACACCATATATTTT. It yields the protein CAITGQGAGNTIYF.

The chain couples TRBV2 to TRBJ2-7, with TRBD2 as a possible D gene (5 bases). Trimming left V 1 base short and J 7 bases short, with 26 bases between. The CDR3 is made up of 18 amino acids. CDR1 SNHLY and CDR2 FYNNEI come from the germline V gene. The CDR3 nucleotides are TGTGCCAGCAGTGAAGGATCCCCCAGAGCGGTGACTCGACGTGAGCAGTACTTC. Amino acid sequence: CASSEGSPRAVTRREQYF.

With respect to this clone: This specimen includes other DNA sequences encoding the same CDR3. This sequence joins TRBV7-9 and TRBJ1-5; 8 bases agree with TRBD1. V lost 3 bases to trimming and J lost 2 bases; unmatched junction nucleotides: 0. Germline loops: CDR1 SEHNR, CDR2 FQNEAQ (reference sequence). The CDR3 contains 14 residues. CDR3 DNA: TGTGCCAGCAGCTTGGGACAGGGCAATCAGCCCCAGCATTTT. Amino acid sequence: CASSLGQGNQPQHF.

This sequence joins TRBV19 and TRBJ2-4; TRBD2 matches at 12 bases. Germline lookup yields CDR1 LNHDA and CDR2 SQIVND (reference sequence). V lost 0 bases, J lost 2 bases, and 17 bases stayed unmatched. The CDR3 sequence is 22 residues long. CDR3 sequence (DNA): TGTGCCAGTAGTATAGATTTGGGCCGACTAGCGGGAGAAGTAGGAACCAAAAACATTCAGTACTTC. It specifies CASSIDLGRLAGEVGTKNIQYF.

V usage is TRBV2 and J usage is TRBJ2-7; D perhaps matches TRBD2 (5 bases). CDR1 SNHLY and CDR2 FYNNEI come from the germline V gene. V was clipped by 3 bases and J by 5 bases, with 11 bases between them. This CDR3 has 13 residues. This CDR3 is CASSEGVGNEQYF. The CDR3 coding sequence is TGTGCCAGCAGTGAGGGAGTGGGCAACGAGCAGTACTTC.

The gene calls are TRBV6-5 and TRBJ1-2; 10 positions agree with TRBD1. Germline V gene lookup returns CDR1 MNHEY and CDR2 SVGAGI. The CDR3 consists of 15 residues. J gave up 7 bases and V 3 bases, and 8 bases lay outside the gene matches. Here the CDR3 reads CASSYSRQGAGGYTF. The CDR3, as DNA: TGTGCCAGCAGTTATAGTCGACAGGGGGCTGGTGGCTACACCTTC.

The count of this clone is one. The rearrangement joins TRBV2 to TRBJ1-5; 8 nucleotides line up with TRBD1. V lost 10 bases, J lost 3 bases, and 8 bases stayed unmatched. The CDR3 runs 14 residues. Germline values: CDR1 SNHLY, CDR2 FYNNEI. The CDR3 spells CATRQGLVNQPQHF. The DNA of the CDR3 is TGTGCCACAAGACAGGGGTTAGTCAATCAGCCCCAGCATTTT.

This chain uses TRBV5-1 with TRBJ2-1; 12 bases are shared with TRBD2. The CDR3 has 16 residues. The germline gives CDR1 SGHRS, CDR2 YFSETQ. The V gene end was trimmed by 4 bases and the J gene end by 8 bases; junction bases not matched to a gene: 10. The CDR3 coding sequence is TGCGCCAGCAGCCCAACGACTAGCGGGAGTGTGCATGAGCAGTTCTTC. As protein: CASSPTTSGSVHEQFF.

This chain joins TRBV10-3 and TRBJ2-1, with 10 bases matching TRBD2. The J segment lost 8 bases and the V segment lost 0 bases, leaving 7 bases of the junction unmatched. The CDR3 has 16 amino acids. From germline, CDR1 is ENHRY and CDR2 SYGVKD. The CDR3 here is CAISESKRGGMDEQFF. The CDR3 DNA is TGTGCCATCAGTGAGTCGAAGCGGGGGGGCATGGATGAGCAGTTCTTC.

CDR3 nucleotide sequence: TGTGCCAGCAGCAACCCGGTCCCGGGGCAGCCCCAGCATTTT. Residues: CASSNPVPGQPQHF. The V gene is TRBV5-8, the J gene TRBJ1-5; D not resolved. The CDR3 consists of 14 residues. The germline V gene encodes CDR1 SGHTS and CDR2 YDEGEE. The ends were cut back, 4 bases at V and 7 bases at J, with 15 bases in the middle.

CDR3 residues: CASSPPTGGRYTEAFF. The CDR3 region has the DNA TGTGCCAGCTCACCACCGACAGGGGGTCGGTACACTGAAGCTTTCTTT. The chain uses TRBV18 and TRBJ1-1; TRBD1 matches at 9 bases. The CDR3 totals 16 residues. V was pared by 0 bases and J by 3 bases, with 5 bases of the junction left unmatched. Looked up from germline, CDR1 is KGHSH and CDR2 is LQKENI.

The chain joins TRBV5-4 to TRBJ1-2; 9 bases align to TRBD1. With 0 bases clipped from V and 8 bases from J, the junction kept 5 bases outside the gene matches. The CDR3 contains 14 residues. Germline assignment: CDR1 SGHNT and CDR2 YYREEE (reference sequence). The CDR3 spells CASSLGQGEIGYTF. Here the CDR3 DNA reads TGTGCCAGCAGCTTGGGACAGGGGGAAATCGGCTACACCTTC.

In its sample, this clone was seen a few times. CDR3 in DNA: TGTGCCAGCAGCCTGGAGGCGGCCTACGAGCAGTACTTC. It encodes CASSLEAAYEQYF. V usage is TRBV2 and J usage is TRBJ2-7; D might be TRBD2 (5 bases). Between the trimmed V and J ends, which lost 6 bases and 2 bases, there was a span of 11 bases. Germline values: CDR1 SNHLY, CDR2 FYNNEI. This CDR3 contains 13 residues.

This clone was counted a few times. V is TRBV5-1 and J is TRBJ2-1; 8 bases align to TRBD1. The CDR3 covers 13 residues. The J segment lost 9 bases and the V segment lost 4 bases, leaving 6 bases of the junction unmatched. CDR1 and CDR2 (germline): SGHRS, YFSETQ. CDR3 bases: TGCGCCAGCAGCGCGCAACAGGGGGTTGAGCAGTTCTTC. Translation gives CASSAQQGVEQFF.

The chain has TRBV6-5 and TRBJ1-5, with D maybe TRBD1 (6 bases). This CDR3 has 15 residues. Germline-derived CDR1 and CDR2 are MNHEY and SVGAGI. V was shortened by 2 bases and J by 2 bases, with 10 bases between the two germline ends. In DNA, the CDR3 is TGTGCCAGCAGTTACACAGGGTATGGCAATCAGCCCCAGCATTTT. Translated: CASSYTGYGNQPQHF.

The CDR3 sequence is CAINQDGINQPQHF. The DNA for the CDR3 is TGTGCCATCAACCAGGACGGGATCAATCAGCCCCAGCATTTT. The chain has TRBV10-3 and TRBJ1-5, with unresolved D. CDR1 is ENHRY and CDR2 is SYGVKD in the germline V gene. The CDR3 runs to 14 residues. Trimming cost V 7 bases and J 3 bases, with 13 bases left between them.

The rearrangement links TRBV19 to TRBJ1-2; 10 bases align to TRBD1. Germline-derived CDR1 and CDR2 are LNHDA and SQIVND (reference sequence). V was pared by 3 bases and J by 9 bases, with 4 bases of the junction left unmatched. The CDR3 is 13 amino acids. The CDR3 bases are TGTGCCAGTAGTATCGAGACAGGGGGCCGCTACACCTTC. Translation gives CASSIETGGRYTF. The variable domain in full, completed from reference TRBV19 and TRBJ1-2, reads DGGITQSPKYLFRKEGQNVTLSCEQNLNHDAMYWYRQDPGQGLRLIYYSQIVNDFQKGDIAEGYSVSREKKESFPLTVTSAQKNPTAFYLCASSIETGGRYTFGSGTRLTVV.

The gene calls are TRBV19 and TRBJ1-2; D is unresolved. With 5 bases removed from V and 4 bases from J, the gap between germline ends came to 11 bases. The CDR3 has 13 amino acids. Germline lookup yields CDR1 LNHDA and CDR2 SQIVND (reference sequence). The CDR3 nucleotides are TGTGCCAGTAGTCCCCTACGGGGCTATGGCTACACCTTC. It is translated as CASSPLRGYGYTF.

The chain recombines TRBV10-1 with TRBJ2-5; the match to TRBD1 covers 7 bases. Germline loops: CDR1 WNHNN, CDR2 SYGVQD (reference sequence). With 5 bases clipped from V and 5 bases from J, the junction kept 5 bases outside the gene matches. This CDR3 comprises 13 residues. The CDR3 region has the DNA TGCGCCAGCAGTACAGGGGTTGTGGAGACCCAGTACTTC. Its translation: CASSTGVVETQYF.

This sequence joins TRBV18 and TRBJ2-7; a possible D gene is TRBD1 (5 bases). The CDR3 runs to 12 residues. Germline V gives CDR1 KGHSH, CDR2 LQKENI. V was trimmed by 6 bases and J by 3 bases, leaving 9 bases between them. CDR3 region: CASSTVVYEQYF. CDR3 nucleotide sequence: TGTGCCAGCTCGACAGTCGTCTACGAGCAGTACTTC.

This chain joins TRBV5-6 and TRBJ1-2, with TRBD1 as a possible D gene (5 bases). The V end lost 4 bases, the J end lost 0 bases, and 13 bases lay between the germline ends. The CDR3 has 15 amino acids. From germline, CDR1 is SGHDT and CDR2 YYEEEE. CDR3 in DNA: TGTGCCAGCAGCCCAGGACAAGTTGCTAACTATGGCTACACCTTC. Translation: CASSPGQVANYGYTF.

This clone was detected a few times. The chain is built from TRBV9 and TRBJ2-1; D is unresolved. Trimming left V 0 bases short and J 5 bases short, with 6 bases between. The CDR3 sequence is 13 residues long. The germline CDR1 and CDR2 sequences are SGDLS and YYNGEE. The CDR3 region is CASSVGLNNEQFF. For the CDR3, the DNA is TGTGCCAGCAGCGTAGGTCTTAACAATGAGCAGTTCTTC.

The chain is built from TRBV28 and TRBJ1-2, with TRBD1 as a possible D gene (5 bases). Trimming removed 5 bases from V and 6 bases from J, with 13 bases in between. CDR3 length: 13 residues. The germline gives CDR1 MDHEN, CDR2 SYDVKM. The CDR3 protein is CASSPNPRDGYTF. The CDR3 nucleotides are TGTGCCAGCAGTCCCAACCCCAGGGATGGCTACACCTTC.